The entry below describes one T cell receptor beta chain. Its specificity is not known. Sampled 1 year posttransplant, controls received myeloablative marrow transplants, methotrexate and a calcineurin inhibitor. The data are from a study of T cells after posttransplantation cyclophosphamide. Study conclusions and caveats: After PTCy, TRB diversity resembled that of CNI/methotrexate controls. Blood and skin or GI T cell repertoires showed limited TRB overlap. Later post-transplant blood repertoires were often dominated by donor CD8+ memory clones.

The assay was immunoSEQ multiplex PCR, and TCRdb's table has in-frame clones only and misses some. The data show about 20,000 clones, around 92% seen once. The sample here was PBMCs, taken after an allogeneic stem cell transplant with a calcineurin inhibitor and methotrexate. The clonotype was recovered from a female patient in her forties or fifties who received an allogeneic stem cell transplant from an unrelated donor, was CMV-positive, and had chronic GVHD only. Some T cells may have come from the graft donor.

CDR3 region: CASSQDRGRRSEGGGYTF. The DNA for the CDR3 is TGTGCCAGCAGCCAGGACAGGGGGCGTCGCAGTGAGGGAGGGGGCTACACCTTC. The chain combines TRBV9 with TRBJ1-2; 11 bases are shared with TRBD1. This CDR3 comprises 18 residues. Germline values: CDR1 SGDLS, CDR2 YYNGEE. V lost 4 bases to trimming and J lost 8 bases; unmatched junction nucleotides: 19.